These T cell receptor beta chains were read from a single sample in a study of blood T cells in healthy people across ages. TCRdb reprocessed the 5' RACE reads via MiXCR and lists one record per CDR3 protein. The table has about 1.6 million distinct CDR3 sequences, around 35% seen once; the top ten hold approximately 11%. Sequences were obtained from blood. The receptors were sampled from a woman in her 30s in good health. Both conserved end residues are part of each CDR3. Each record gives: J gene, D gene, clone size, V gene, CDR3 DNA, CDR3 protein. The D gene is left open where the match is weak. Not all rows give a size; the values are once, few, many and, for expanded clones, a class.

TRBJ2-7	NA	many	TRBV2	TGTGCCAGCATGAGCGGAACCATCGAGCAGTACTTC	CASMSGTIEQYF
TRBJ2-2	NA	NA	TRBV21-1	TGTGCCAGCAGCAAAACAGATCACAAGAACACCGGGGAGCTGTTTTTT	CASSKTDHKNTGELFF
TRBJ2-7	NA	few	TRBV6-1	TGTGCCAGCAGTGAAGCCCCAGGGGCCCTAGAGGAGCAGTACTTC	CASSEAPGALEEQYF
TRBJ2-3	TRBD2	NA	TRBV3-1	TGTGCCAGCAGCCAAGATACTAGCGGCTCCCTTGCTACGCAGTATTTT	CASSQDTSGSLATQYF
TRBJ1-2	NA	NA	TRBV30	TGTGCCTGGAGTGTTACGTCCGATGGCTACACCTTC	CAWSVTSDGYTF
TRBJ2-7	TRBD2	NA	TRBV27	TGTGCCAGCAGTAAGTTTCCGGGACTAGTCTTCTACGAGCAGTACTTC	CASSKFPGLVFYEQYF
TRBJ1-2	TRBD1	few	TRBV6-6	TGTGCCAGCAGTCGACAGGGGGTCTATGGCTACACCTTC	CASSRQGVYGYTF
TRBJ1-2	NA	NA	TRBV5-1	TGCGCCAGCAGCGGGGGATCCAGGGAACTGAGCTATGGCTACACCTTC	CASSGGSRELSYGYTF
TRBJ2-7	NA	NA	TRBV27	TGTGCCAGCCGCCGGACAGATGGGTACTACGAGCAGTACTTC	CASRRTDGYYEQYF
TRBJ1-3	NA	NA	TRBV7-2	TGTGCCAGCAGCTTATTTCCGAAGGGGCTAGGAAACACCATATATTTT	CASSLFPKGLGNTIYF
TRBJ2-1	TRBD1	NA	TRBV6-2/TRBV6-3	TGTGCCAGCAGTTCCGCAGGGACAGGAGACAATGAGCAGTTCTTC	CASSSAGTGDNEQFF
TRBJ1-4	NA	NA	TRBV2	TGTGCTACAGGGTCAACTAATGAAAAACTGTTTTTT	CATGSTNEKLFF
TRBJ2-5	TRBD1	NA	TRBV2	TGTGCCAGCAGTGGGACAGGGGTGATGGAGACCCAGTACTTC	CASSGTGVMETQYF
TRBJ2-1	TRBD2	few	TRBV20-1	TGCAGTTCCCCCCCCCGGGGGGGATACAATGAGCAGTTCTTC	CSSPPRGGYNEQFF
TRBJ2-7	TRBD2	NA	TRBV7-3	TGTGCCAGCTCCTTTAGCGCGGGAGCTCCCTACGAGCAGTACTTC	CASSFSAGAPYEQYF
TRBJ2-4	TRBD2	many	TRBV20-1	TGCAGTGCTAGAGATATCACTAGCGAGGACATTCAGTACTTC	CSARDITSEDIQYF